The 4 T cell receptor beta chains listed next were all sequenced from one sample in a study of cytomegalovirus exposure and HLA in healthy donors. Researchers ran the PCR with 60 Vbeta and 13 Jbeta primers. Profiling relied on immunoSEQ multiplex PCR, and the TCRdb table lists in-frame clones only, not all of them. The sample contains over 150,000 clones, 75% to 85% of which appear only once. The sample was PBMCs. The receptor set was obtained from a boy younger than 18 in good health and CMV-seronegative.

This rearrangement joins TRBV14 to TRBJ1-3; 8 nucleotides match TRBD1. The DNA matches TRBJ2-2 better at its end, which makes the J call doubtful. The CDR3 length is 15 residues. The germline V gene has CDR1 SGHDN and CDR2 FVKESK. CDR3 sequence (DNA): TGTGCCAGCAGCCTCGGACAGGGTTTGGCCGGGGAGCTGTTTTTT. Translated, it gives CASSLGQGLAGELFF.

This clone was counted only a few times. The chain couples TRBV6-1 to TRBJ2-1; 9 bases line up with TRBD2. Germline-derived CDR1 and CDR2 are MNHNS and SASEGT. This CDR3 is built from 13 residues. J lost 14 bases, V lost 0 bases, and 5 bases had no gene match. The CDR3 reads CASSEAGLAPKFF. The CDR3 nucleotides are TGTGCCAGCAGTGAAGCTGGACTAGCGCCAAAGTTCTTC.

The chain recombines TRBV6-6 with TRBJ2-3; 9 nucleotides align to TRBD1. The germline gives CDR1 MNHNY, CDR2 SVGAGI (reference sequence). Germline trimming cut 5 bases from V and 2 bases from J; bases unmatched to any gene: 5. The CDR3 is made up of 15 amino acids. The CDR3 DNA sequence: TGTGCCAGCAGTGACTGGGACAGGGTCACAGATACGCAGTATTTT. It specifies CASSDWDRVTDTQYF.

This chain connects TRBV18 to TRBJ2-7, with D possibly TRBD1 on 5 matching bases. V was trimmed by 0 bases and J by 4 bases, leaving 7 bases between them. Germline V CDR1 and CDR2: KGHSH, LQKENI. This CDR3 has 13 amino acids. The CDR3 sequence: CASSPPTEYEQYF. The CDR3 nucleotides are TGTGCCAGCTCACCACCGACAGAGTACGAGCAGTACTTC.